The 28 T cell receptor beta chains reported below all come from one sample, sequenced in a study of vaccination and CD4 T cells after COVID-19 (dated by TCRdb to between 2021 and 2024). Their target antigens are unknown. The label giving this sample's treatment or condition can be read as: roughly ten-day PBMC culture with coronavirus spike peptide pools or control peptides (ViraFEST assay). Libraries were prepared through PCR. Sequencing was performed on an Illumina iSeq 100. TCR sequencing of DNA from cultured CD4+ T cells used the Oncomine TCR Beta short-read assay at the Johns Hopkins FTIC core. The public reads were quality trimmed at Q25 with fastp and then assembled into clones with MiXCR by TCRdb, keeping productive beta chains. For every CDR3 protein sequence, its rows merge into one entry that carries the most common genes and DNA. In all, the sample holds some 18,000 distinct CDR3 sequences, and roughly 55% of those were seen once. Around 10% of the sample comes from the top ten.

The sequencing here drew on CD4+ T cells from blood, cultured in vitro, taken after SARS-CoV-2 vaccination. Receptors originate from a human donor who had recovered from COVID-19.

This clonotype was seen only a few times. The CDR3 reads CASSRNRDSYNSPLHF. CDR3 nucleotide sequence: TGTGCCAGCAGTCGGAACCGGGACAGCTATAATTCACCCCTCCACTTT. The V gene is TRBV6-2 or TRBV6-3, the J gene TRBJ1-6; TRBD1 aligns across 7 bases. V shed 5 bases and J 3 bases; nucleotides not matched to a gene: 7. This CDR3 contains 16 residues. The germline CDR1 and CDR2 sequences are MNHEY and SVGEGT.

The chain links TRBV11-2 to TRBJ2-2; D is perhaps TRBD1 (6 bases). Per the germline V gene, CDR1 is SGHAT and CDR2 is FQNNGV. V lost 5 bases, J lost 6 bases, and 13 bases lay in between. The CDR3 runs to 14 residues. CDR3: CASSPYSGAGELFF. CDR3 nucleotide sequence: TGTGCCAGCAGCCCATATTCAGGGGCCGGGGAGCTGTTTTTT.

This clonotype was counted between two and nine times. The rearrangement uses TRBV27 and TRBJ1-1; D call uncertain. This CDR3 comprises 14 residues. V was cut by 10 bases and J by 0 bases, with 15 bases left in between. CDR1 and CDR2 from the germline V gene are MNHEY and SMNVEV (reference sequence). The CDR3, as DNA: TGTGCCACCCAGTTCAACAACTTGAACACTGAAGCTTTCTTT. Encoded protein: CATQFNNLNTEAFF.

This clonotype was seen more than once but under ten times. The chain recombines TRBV12-3 or TRBV12-4 with TRBJ2-3; possible D gene TRBD2, 5 bases. The CDR3 is 14 residues long. The germline V and J ends were trimmed by 8 bases and 0 bases, with 12 bases remaining between them. CDR3 protein: CASFEAESTDTQYF. The CDR3 coding sequence is TGTGCCAGCTTTGAAGCGGAGAGCACAGATACGCAGTATTTT.

This clonotype was picked up a small number of times. The chain links TRBV19 to TRBJ1-2; the D gene is possibly TRBD1 (5 bases). The CDR3 runs 16 residues. With 7 bases removed from V and 4 bases from J, the gap between germline ends came to 22 bases. Germline values: CDR1 LNHDA, CDR2 SQIVND (reference sequence). The CDR3 DNA is TGTGCCAGTACTACCATTTGGGGGGACCGGACCTATGGCTACACCTTC. As protein: CASTTIWGDRTYGYTF.

The V and J genes are TRBV12-3 or TRBV12-4 and TRBJ1-1; weak D call: TRBD1 (5 bases). The CDR3 extends over 13 amino acids. V lost 6 bases to trimming and J lost 2 bases, with 10 bases between them. The DNA of the CDR3 is TGTGCCAGCAGAACAGACAGAAACACTGAAGCTTTCTTT. Translation gives CASRTDRNTEAFF.

The J gene is TRBJ2-3, the V gene TRBV7-2, with TRBD2 matching over 13 bases. The trim removed 4 bases at V and 1 base at J, leaving 2 bases unmatched. Germline V gene data show CDR1 as SGHTA and CDR2 as FQGNSA. The CDR3 sequence is 16 residues long. In DNA, the CDR3 is TGTGCCAGCAGCTCAGGGACTAGCGGGGGCACAGATACGCAGTATTTT. Translation gives CASSSGTSGGTDTQYF.

This chain links TRBV11-2 with TRBJ1-1; the D is unclear. The ends were cut back, 0 bases at V and 2 bases at J, with 10 bases in the middle. CDR1 is SGHAT and CDR2 is FQNNGV in the germline V gene. CDR3 length: 15 amino acids. The CDR3 region has the DNA TGTGCCAGCAGCTTAGAGGCGGTAATAAACACTGAAGCTTTCTTT. It is translated as CASSLEAVINTEAFF.

This clonotype came up once. The V call is TRBV5-1, the J call TRBJ2-1; TRBD2 might be the D (5 bases). This CDR3 comprises 15 residues. Deletions cut 4 bases from V and 0 bases from J, with 11 bases between. Germline loops: CDR1 SGHRS, CDR2 YFSETQ. DNA of the CDR3: TGCGCCAGCAGCCGAGGGCTGAGCTCCTACAATGAGCAGTTCTTC. Residues: CASSRGLSSYNEQFF.

The chain recombines TRBV11-3 with TRBJ2-3; D remains unclear. Germline V gene sequence: CDR1 SGHNT, CDR2 YENEEA. The CDR3 extends over 12 amino acids. V was cut by 4 bases and J by 2 bases, with 4 bases left in between. CDR3 sequence (DNA): TGTGCCAGCAGCTACCACACAGATACGCAGTATTTT. Its translation is CASSYHTDTQYF.

The chain recombines TRBV15 with TRBJ2-2; TRBD1 agrees at 10 bases. Germline assignment: CDR1 LNHNV and CDR2 YYDKDF (reference sequence). Trimming cost V 3 bases and J 4 bases; bases outside gene matches: 5. This CDR3 is 16 amino acids long. CDR3 amino acids: CATSRGGQGTTGELFF. CDR3 sequence (DNA): TGTGCCACCAGCAGGGGGGGACAGGGGACCACCGGGGAGCTGTTTTTT.

This clonotype was seen a handful of times. V and J are TRBV20-1 and TRBJ1-5; maybe TRBD1 (6 bases). The V gene's germline CDR1 is DFQATT and CDR2 SNEGSKA (reference sequence). V lost 0 bases and J lost 2, with 11 bases in between. The CDR3 length is 15 residues. The CDR3 reads CSARDLRGGNQPQHF. The CDR3, as DNA: TGCAGTGCTAGAGATCTCAGGGGCGGCAATCAGCCCCAGCATTTT.

The V gene is TRBV6-1, the J gene TRBJ1-2; D perhaps matches TRBD1 (6 bases). This CDR3 region has 13 residues. Per the germline V gene, CDR1 is MNHNS and CDR2 is SASEGT. The V end was cut by 9 bases, the J end by 2 bases, with 13 bases between. This CDR3 reads CASIMDRNYGYTF. In DNA form, the CDR3 reads TGTGCCAGTATTATGGACAGAAACTATGGCTACACCTTC.

The genes are TRBV11-2 and TRBJ2-5; D is unresolved. The CDR3 runs 12 residues. Trimming removed 3 bases from V and 3 bases from J, with 5 bases in between. CDR1 and CDR2 from the germline V gene are SGHAT and FQNNGV. Here the CDR3 reads CASSFNKETQYF. CDR3 in DNA: TGTGCCAGCAGCTTCAATAAAGAGACCCAGTACTTC.

V usage is TRBV12-5 and J usage is TRBJ1-5; tentatively, D is TRBD1 (5 bases). Germline lookup yields CDR1 LGHNT and CDR2 FRNRAP. V was pared by 3 bases and J by 7 bases, with 10 bases between. There are 13 residues in the CDR3. The CDR3 loop reads CASGLSGAQPQHF. The CDR3, as DNA: TGTGCTAGTGGTTTATCTGGGGCCCAGCCCCAGCATTTT.

The J gene is TRBJ2-2, the V gene TRBV25-1, with D tentatively TRBD1 (5 bases). The CDR3 runs 13 residues. Trimming took 4 bases from V and 3 from J, leaving 6 bases between them. Germline loops: CDR1 MGHDK, CDR2 SYGVNS. The CDR3 is CASSGQYTGELFF. Written as DNA, the CDR3 is TGTGCCAGCAGTGGACAGTACACCGGGGAGCTGTTTTTT.

The rearrangement joins TRBV7-2 to TRBJ2-2; D not certain. Per germline, CDR1 SGHTA and CDR2 FQGNSA. The CDR3 length is 17 residues. Trimming removed 4 bases from V and 0 bases from J, with 15 bases in between. The CDR3 coding sequence is TGTGCCAGCAGCTCCAAACCTGACGGGCCGAACACCGGGGAGCTGTTTTTT. Translated, it gives CASSSKPDGPNTGELFF.

V and J are TRBV3-1 and TRBJ2-5, with 9 bases identical to TRBD2. V dropped 5 bases and J dropped 3; count of bases not matched to a gene: 10. The CDR3 spans 16 residues. Germline V gene sequence: CDR1 LGHDT, CDR2 YNNKEL (reference sequence). For the CDR3, the DNA is TGTGCCAGCAGCAACCCGGGACTAGCTCTGGAAGAGACCCAGTACTTC. Protein sequence: CASSNPGLALEETQYF.

This chain joins TRBV7-2 and TRBJ1-2; 9 bases are a match to TRBD1. The V gene's germline CDR1 is SGHTA and CDR2 FQGNSA. The CDR3 is made up of 16 amino acids. J lost 7 bases, V lost 2 bases, and 11 bases had no gene match. The chain's CDR3 is CASSLHPGQGKGGYTF. CDR3 in DNA: TGTGCCAGCAGCTTACACCCCGGACAGGGGAAAGGTGGCTACACCTTC. Full variable domain (remainder filled in from reference TRBV7-2 and TRBJ1-2): GAGVSQSPSNKVTEKGKDVELRCDPISGHTALYWYRQSLGQGLEFLIYFQGNSAPDKSGLPSDRFSAERTGGSVSTLTIQRTQQEDSAVYLCASSLHPGQGKGGYTFGSGTRLTVV.

This chain connects TRBV7-9 to TRBJ1-1; D gene unclear. The CDR3 totals 13 residues. Looked up from germline, CDR1 is SEHNR and CDR2 is FQNEAQ (reference sequence). V was shortened by 3 bases and J by 3 bases, with 8 bases between the two germline ends. The CDR3 region is CASSFQRDTEAFF. The CDR3 region has the DNA TGTGCCAGCAGCTTTCAAAGGGACACTGAAGCTTTCTTT. The full variable domain, completed using reference TRBV7-9 and TRBJ1-1, is DTGVSQNPRHKITKRGQNVTFRCDPISEHNRLYWYRQTLGQGPEFLTYFQNEAQLEKSRLLSDRFSAERPKGSFSTLEIQRTEQGDSAMYLCASSFQRDTEAFFGQGTRLTVV.

The V gene is TRBV20-1, the J gene TRBJ1-2; D is perhaps TRBD1 (5 bases). The CDR3 is 16 residues long. Trimming removed 1 base from V and 0 bases from J, with 15 bases in between. The germline V gene encodes CDR1 DFQATT and CDR2 SNEGSKA (reference sequence). This CDR3 reads CSARGGRTTSNYGYTF. Written as DNA, the CDR3 is TGCAGTGCTAGAGGGGGACGGACGACCTCTAACTATGGCTACACCTTC.

This clonotype was recorded once. The rearrangement uses TRBV29-1 and TRBJ1-5; D not resolved. Per germline, CDR1 SQVTM and CDR2 ANQGSEA. V was shortened by 3 bases and J by 7 bases, with 13 bases between the two germline ends. The CDR3 contains 13 residues. The CDR3 nucleotides read TGCAGCGTTGAGGAGGCCCCCAGGCAGCCCCAGCATTTT. Translation: CSVEEAPRQPQHF.

CDR3: CSVGGTEAFF. The CDR3 nucleotides read TGCAGTGTGGGCGGCACTGAAGCTTTCTTT. This chain joins TRBV20-1 and TRBJ1-1; D is unresolved. Trimming stripped 7 bases from V and 4 bases from J, with 7 bases between. Germline V lookup: CDR1 DFQATT, CDR2 SNEGSKA (reference sequence). This CDR3 is built from 10 residues.

This clonotype appeared a few times. The rearrangement joins TRBV7-9 to TRBJ1-2, with TRBD1 matching over 7 bases. The CDR3 length is 15 residues. V dropped 5 bases and J dropped 2; count of bases not matched to a gene: 8. CDR1 is SEHNR, CDR2 FQNEAQ, per germline (reference sequence). The CDR3 reads CASSPPGTANYGYTF. Here the CDR3 DNA reads TGTGCCAGCAGCCCCCCCGGGACAGCGAACTATGGCTACACCTTC. Full variable domain (missing parts from reference TRBV7-9 and TRBJ1-2): DTGVSQNPRHKITKRGQNVTFRCDPISEHNRLYWYRQTLGQGPEFLTYFQNEAQLEKSRLLSDRFSAERPKGSFSTLEIQRTEQGDSAMYLCASSPPGTANYGYTFGSGTRLTVV.

The chain joins TRBV5-1 to TRBJ1-1; D is ambiguous. The CDR3 sequence is 16 residues long. In germline, CDR1 is SGHRS, CDR2 YFSETQ. Trimming stripped 0 bases from V and 3 bases from J, with 15 bases between. CDR3 protein: CASSLVGYGRHTEAFF. The CDR3 bases are TGCGCCAGCAGCTTGGTGGGGTATGGACGACACACTGAAGCTTTCTTT.

The rearrangement uses TRBV19 and TRBJ2-3; D remains unclear. Per germline, CDR1 LNHDA and CDR2 SQIVND (reference sequence). V lost 3 bases and J lost 2, with 24 bases in between. The CDR3 is made up of 19 amino acids. DNA of the CDR3: TGTGCCAGTAGTATTTCTCGCCGCCCGGCCCCGAGAACCACAGATACGCAGTATTTT. Translating gives CASSISRRPAPRTTDTQYF.

The rearrangement uses TRBV29-1 and TRBJ1-1; D ambiguous. The V gene lost 8 bases and the J gene lost 1 base, with 11 bases spanning the gap. The germline V gene has CDR1 SQVTM and CDR2 ANQGSEA. This CDR3 is 12 amino acids long. The CDR3 nucleotides read TGCAGCTTTGGACGGGGGAACACTGAAGCTTTCTTT. Translating it yields CSFGRGNTEAFF.

This chain uses TRBV7-2 with TRBJ2-5, with D uncertain. Germline V gives CDR1 SGHTA, CDR2 FQGNSA. The CDR3 is made up of 14 amino acids. Trimming stripped 5 bases from V and 1 base from J, with 11 bases between. In nucleotides, the CDR3 is TGTGCCAGCAGCCCGACTCGATCCCAAGAGACCCAGTACTTC. This translates into CASSPTRSQETQYF.